The rows below give T cell receptor beta chains drawn from one sample of a study of T cell responses to AZD1222 COVID-19 vaccine. Assay: immunoSEQ multiplex PCR; the TCRdb copy retains only in-frame clones and omits some. The repertoire includes some 150,000 clones, nearly 90% of them detected once, and 5% to 6.5% sits in the top ten. Sequences were derived from peripheral blood, sampled 28 days after the second dose of the MenACWY control vaccine. The receptors here all came from an adult who received the MenACWY meningococcal vaccine as a control. The CDR3 runs from the conserved cysteine through the conserved F or W. Fields, in order: J gene, clone size, D gene, V gene, CDR3 DNA, CDR3 protein. D genes are given only for firm matches. Clone size appears in some rows only: once, few, many, or a class for an expanded clone.

TRBJ1-2,.,.,TRBV19,TGTGCCAGTAGTAGGTACGTCTATGGCTACACCTTC,CASSRYVYGYTF
TRBJ2-1,.,.,TRBV27,TGTGCCACGTCTAGCGCCCACTCCTACAATGAGCAGTTCTTC,CATSSAHSYNEQFF
TRBJ1-3,.,TRBD1,TRBV27,TGTGCCAGCAGTCCCTTGGACAGGGGCGCTGGAAACACCATATATTTT,CASSPLDRGAGNTIYF
TRBJ2-7,once,TRBD1,TRBV11-2,TGTGCCAGCAGCTTTCTAGGGGGCTGGAACGAGCAGTACTTC,CASSFLGGWNEQYF
TRBJ2-7,.,TRBD1,TRBV28,TGTGCCATCTCGGGACAGGGACTTAGCTGGCAGTACTTC,CAISGQGLSWQYF
TRBJ1-2,.,.,TRBV6-2/TRBV6-3,TGTGCCAGCAGTTACTCGGAGCACTTCTATGGCTACACCTTC,CASSYSEHFYGYTF
TRBJ2-7,.,TRBD2,TRBV6-6,TGTGCCAGCAGTTACGCGGCCGGGGCTAGCGGGTTGAGGTTGTACTTC,CASSYAAGASGLRLYF
TRBJ2-3,.,TRBD1,TRBV2,TGTGCCAGCCTGGACCCCCTAAGCAGGGGGCAGGAAGATACGCAGTATTTT,CASLDPLSRGQEDTQYF
TRBJ1-3,.,.,TRBV6-5,TGTGCCAGCAGAAGAGGGACGTCTACTGGAAACACCATATATTTT,CASRRGTSTGNTIYF
TRBJ2-1,.,.,TRBV19,TGTGCCAGTAGTATAGGGGTGGGTGAGCAGTTCTTC,CASSIGVGEQFF
TRBJ1-3,.,.,TRBV18,TGTGCCAGCTCACCACCGGGGCAAAGGTTCAACACCATATATTTT,CASSPPGQRFNTIYF
TRBJ2-1,few,.,TRBV19,TGTGCCAGTAGTATAAAGGCCGCGGGGGTACAGGGCAATGAGCAGTTCTTC,CASSIKAAGVQGNEQFF
TRBJ2-7,.,TRBD2,TRBV5-1,TGCGCCAGCAGCCCGGTTGGCGGGAGCACCTCCTACGAGCAGTACTTC,CASSPVGGSTSYEQYF
TRBJ2-7,.,.,TRBV11-3,TGTGCCAGCAGCCTACCGACAACCTACGAGCAGTACTTC,CASSLPTTYEQYF